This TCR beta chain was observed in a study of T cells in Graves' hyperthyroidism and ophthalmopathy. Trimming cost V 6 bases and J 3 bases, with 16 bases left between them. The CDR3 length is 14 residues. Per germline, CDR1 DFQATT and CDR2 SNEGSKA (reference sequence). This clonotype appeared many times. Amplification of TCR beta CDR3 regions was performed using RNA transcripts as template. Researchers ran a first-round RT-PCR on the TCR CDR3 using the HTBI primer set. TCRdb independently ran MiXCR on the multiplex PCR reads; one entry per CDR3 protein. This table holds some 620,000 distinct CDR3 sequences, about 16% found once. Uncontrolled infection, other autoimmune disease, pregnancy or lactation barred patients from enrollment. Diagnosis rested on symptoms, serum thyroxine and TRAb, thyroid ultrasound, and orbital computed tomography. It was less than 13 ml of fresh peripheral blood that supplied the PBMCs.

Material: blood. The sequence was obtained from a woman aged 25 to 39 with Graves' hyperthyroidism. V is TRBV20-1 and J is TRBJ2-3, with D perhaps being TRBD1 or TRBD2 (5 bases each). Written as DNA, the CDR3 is TGCAGTGCCCCCCCCCGAGGGGTTACAGATACGCAGTATTTT. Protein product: CSAPPRGVTDTQYF.